This is a list of T cell receptor beta chains from one sample in a study of siplizumab effects on memory and regulatory T cells. Measured with immunoSEQ multiplex PCR; TCRdb has only the in-frame clones, and not every one. In the table there are around 100,000 clones, approximately 91% of which are singletons. Sequenced: CD4+ T cells sorted from blood. These receptors originate from a human donor in good health. Both conserved end residues are part of each CDR3. The order of the fields is CDR3 length, V gene, J gene, CDR3 protein.

cdr3_length: 11
v_call: TRBV20-1
j_call: TRBJ2-5
cdr3_aa: CSGVLGETQYF

cdr3_length: 14
v_call: TRBV6-4
j_call: TRBJ2-2
cdr3_aa: CASSERQHTGELFF

cdr3_length: 13
v_call: TRBV28
j_call: TRBJ1-2
cdr3_aa: CASSLGQGVGYTF

cdr3_length: 14
v_call: TRBV19
j_call: TRBJ2-5
cdr3_aa: CASSIVAQLETQYF

cdr3_length: 13
v_call: TRBV12-5
j_call: TRBJ2-1
cdr3_aa: CASGLVEGNEQFF

cdr3_length: 12
v_call: TRBV19
j_call: TRBJ1-3
cdr3_aa: CASSIVPNTIYF

cdr3_length: 13
v_call: TRBV9
j_call: TRBJ2-1
cdr3_aa: CASSVQAHNEQFF

cdr3_length: 15
v_call: TRBV18
j_call: TRBJ2-3
cdr3_aa: CASSPRSLNTDTQYF

cdr3_length: 13
v_call: TRBV19
j_call: TRBJ2-5
cdr3_aa: CASSITGSETQYF

cdr3_length: 13
v_call: TRBV29-1
j_call: TRBJ1-4
cdr3_aa: CSVEDGFNEKLFF

cdr3_length: 15
v_call: TRBV4-1
j_call: TRBJ1-3
cdr3_aa: CASSQDLYSGNTIYF

cdr3_length: 15
v_call: TRBV2
j_call: TRBJ1-5
cdr3_aa: CASRTGANSNQPQHF

cdr3_length: 15
v_call: TRBV15
j_call: TRBJ1-1
cdr3_aa: CATSVTRGGNTEAFF

cdr3_length: 15
v_call: TRBV7-2
j_call: TRBJ1-3
cdr3_aa: CASSLGQGVGNTIYF

cdr3_length: 13
v_call: TRBV19
j_call: TRBJ1-4
cdr3_aa: CASSPLFGEKLFF

cdr3_length: 15
v_call: TRBV27
j_call: TRBJ2-5
cdr3_aa: CASSPYRGPIETQYF

cdr3_length: 18
v_call: TRBV18
j_call: TRBJ1-3
cdr3_aa: CASSPNPSDPLWGNTIYF